The 28 T cell receptor beta chains below all came from one sample that was sequenced in a study of T cell changes during pregnancy in multiple sclerosis. Only in-frame clones appear in the TCRdb table, and some are missing; sequencing was by immunoSEQ multiplex PCR. The sample yields 55,000 to 75,000 clones, about 90% seen once. Sequencing was performed on peripheral blood, taken after pregnancy. Receptors originate from a female donor with multiple sclerosis, enrolled in a pregnancy study.

This clone was picked up a small number of times. This rearrangement joins TRBV4-2 to TRBJ2-3; TRBD2 is a possible D gene (6 bases). Germline V gives CDR1 LGHNA, CDR2 YNFKEQ. V lost 0 bases, J lost 2 bases, and 12 bases lay in between. The CDR3 consists of 16 residues. The CDR3 DNA sequence: TGTGCCAGCAGCCAAGATAGGGGACTTCCCACAGATACGCAGTATTTT. Translated: CASSQDRGLPTDTQYF.

This chain connects TRBV6-1 to TRBJ1-5; D ambiguous. CDR1 and CDR2 from the germline V gene are MNHNS and SASEGT. The CDR3 extends over 13 amino acids. The ends were cut back, 2 bases at V and 7 bases at J, with 9 bases in the middle. CDR3 bases: TGTGCCAGCAGTGAAATCGGGAGACAGCCCCAGCATTTT. It codes for CASSEIGRQPQHF.

The J gene is TRBJ2-5, the V gene TRBV5-1; the match to TRBD2 covers 7 bases. The germline CDR1 and CDR2 sequences are SGHRS and YFSETQ. The CDR3 is made up of 14 amino acids. With 4 bases clipped from V and 0 bases from J, the junction kept 3 bases outside the gene matches. CDR3 region: CASSIAGYQETQYF. CDR3 DNA: TGCGCCAGCAGCATAGCGGGTTACCAAGAGACCCAGTACTTC.

The V call is TRBV18, the J call TRBJ1-1, with D unresolved. The CDR3 totals 12 residues. CDR1 and CDR2 (germline): KGHSH, LQKENI. The V and J ends lost 3 bases and 7 bases respectively, with 9 bases between them. CDR3 sequence: CASSPLHNEAFF. DNA for the CDR3: TGTGCCAGCTCACCTTTACATAATGAAGCTTTCTTT.

The chain uses TRBV25-1 and TRBJ1-6, with 9 nucleotides matching TRBD1. The CDR3 sequence is 14 residues long. V lost 6 bases, J lost 8 bases, and 5 bases stayed unmatched. CDR1 and CDR2 (germline): MGHDK, SYGVNS. The CDR3 sequence is CASSLTGGDSPLHF. Here the CDR3 DNA reads TGTGCCAGCAGCCTGACAGGGGGGGATTCACCCCTCCACTTT.

The V gene is TRBV6-1, the J gene TRBJ1-5; no clear D gene. Germline lookup yields CDR1 MNHNS and CDR2 SASEGT. The CDR3 has 14 amino acids. The V and J ends lost 6 bases and 1 base respectively, with 10 bases between them. The CDR3 is CASRPRISNQPQHF. In DNA, the CDR3 is TGTGCCAGCAGACCCAGGATAAGCAATCAGCCCCAGCATTTT.

This sequence joins TRBV5-1 and TRBJ1-1, with 8 positions matching TRBD1. J was trimmed by 5 bases and V by 4 bases; bases with no gene match: 7. The CDR3 spans 14 residues. Germline CDR1 SGHRS, CDR2 YFSETQ. CDR3 sequence reads: CASSHGQGWTEAFF. In DNA form, the CDR3 reads TGCGCCAGCAGCCACGGACAGGGATGGACTGAAGCTTTCTTT.

The DNA for the CDR3 is TGTGCCAGCAGTTTAAAACTAGCTGGAATCAATGAGCAGTTCTTC. Amino acids: CASSLKLAGINEQFF. The chain has TRBV27 and TRBJ2-1; maybe TRBD2 (6 bases). Trimming removed 2 bases at V and 6 bases at J, with 14 bases between. Looked up from germline, CDR1 is MNHEY and CDR2 is SMNVEV (reference sequence). The CDR3 is 15 amino acids.

The V call is TRBV4-2, the J call TRBJ2-3; D might be TRBD1 (6 bases). Trimming shortened V by 1 base and J by 0 bases, and 17 bases separated the two germline ends. CDR1 LGHNA and CDR2 YNFKEQ come from the germline V gene. The CDR3 totals 18 residues. This chain's CDR3 is CASSQGPLGATSTDTQYF. The CDR3, as DNA: TGTGCCAGCAGCCAAGGCCCGTTGGGGGCGACTAGCACAGATACGCAGTATTTT.

The chain is built from TRBV15 and TRBJ1-4; the D gene is possibly TRBD1 (6 bases). Germline CDR1 reads LNHNV; CDR2 reads YYDKDF (reference sequence). The V end lost 0 bases, the J end lost 8 bases, and 16 bases lay between the germline ends. The CDR3 runs to 16 residues. CDR3 sequence: CATSRDRRLTGEKLFF. The DNA of the CDR3 is TGTGCCACCAGCAGAGATAGGCGGCTTACAGGGGAAAAACTGTTTTTT.

The chain joins TRBV18 to TRBJ2-5, with TRBD2 matching 9 bases. The junction had 6 bases not matched to a gene; V was cut back by 3 bases and J by 4 bases. The CDR3 totals 15 residues. From germline, CDR1 is KGHSH and CDR2 LQKENI. The CDR3 bases are TGTGCCAGCTCACCCCCCGGGACTAGCTTAGAGACCCAGTACTTC. It is translated as CASSPPGTSLETQYF.

The V call is TRBV7-2, the J call TRBJ2-3, with TRBD1 matching over 10 bases. The CDR3 totals 15 residues. Germline trimming cut 4 bases from V and 5 bases from J; bases unmatched to any gene: 6. CDR1 is SGHTA and CDR2 is FQGNSA in the germline V gene. The CDR3 protein is CASSSRQGAVDTQYF. The CDR3 coding sequence is TGTGCCAGCAGCTCCCGACAGGGGGCAGTAGATACGCAGTATTTT.

A single count supports this clone. In DNA form, the CDR3 reads TGTGCCAGCAGCACCCAGGGGGGTCATGGCTACACCTTC. This translates into CASSTQGGHGYTF. The gene calls are TRBV11-2 and TRBJ1-2; 7 bases line up with TRBD1. The CDR3 spans 13 residues. CDR1 is SGHAT and CDR2 is FQNNGV in the germline V gene. The V segment lost 5 bases and the J segment 6 bases; nucleotides outside the gene matches: 6. The full variable domain, in which reference TRBV11-2 and TRBJ1-2 provide the parts outside the CDR3, is EAGVAQSPRYKIIEKRQSVAFWCNPISGHATLYWYQQILGQGPKLLIQFQNNGVVDDSQLPKDRFSAERLKGVDSTLKIQPAKLEDSAVYLCASSTQGGHGYTFGSGTRLTVV.

This clone was found once. The chain has TRBV5-6 and TRBJ1-1; possibly TRBD1 for D (6 bases). The V and J ends lost 3 bases and 6 bases respectively, with 27 bases between them. The CDR3 spans 18 residues. Germline loops: CDR1 SGHDT, CDR2 YYEEEE. CDR3 nucleotides: TGTGCCAGCAGCTGGACAGCGGTGGGGGCTTATGAGGGCTCTGAAGCTTTCTTT. Translating gives CASSWTAVGAYEGSEAFF.

In its sample, this clone was seen once. The chain recombines TRBV6-6 with TRBJ1-1; D is unresolved. The germline CDR1 and CDR2 sequences are MNHNY and SVGAGI (reference sequence). Trimming removed 1 base at V and 1 base at J, with 7 bases between. The length of the CDR3 is 14 residues. The CDR3 sequence: CASSYLGRNTEAFF. The CDR3 DNA follows: TGTGCCAGCAGTTACTTGGGCAGGAACACTGAAGCTTTCTTT.

This chain uses TRBV7-8 with TRBJ1-5; weak D call: TRBD1 (5 bases). Trimming shortened V by 5 bases and J by 6 bases, and 17 bases separated the two germline ends. This CDR3 has 15 residues. Germline V gives CDR1 SGHVS, CDR2 FQNEAQ. DNA for the CDR3: TGTGCCAGCAGCCTGATGGGGGGGGTGGGTCAGCCCCAGCATTTT. The encoded protein is CASSLMGGVGQPQHF. The variable domain in full, with the rest retrieved from reference TRBV7-8 and TRBJ1-5, is GAGVSQSPRYKVAKRGQDVALRCDPISGHVSLFWYQQALGQGPEFLTYFQNEAQLDKSGLPSDRFFAERPEGSVSTLKIQRTQQEDSAVYLCASSLMGGVGQPQHFGDGTRLSIL.

For this clone: An end of the junction differs from the germline gene, which may be a read error. The V call is TRBV7-2, the J call TRBJ2-1; 11 positions match TRBD2. This CDR3 is built from 14 residues. In germline, CDR1 is SGHTA, CDR2 FQGNSA. CDR3 in amino acids: CASSPLGTSGEEFF. DNA for the CDR3: TGTGCCAGCAGCCCGCTCGGGACTAGCGGTGAGGAGTTCTTC.

This chain connects TRBV30 to TRBJ1-1; D not certain. There are 11 residues in the CDR3. Germline values: CDR1 GTSNPN, CDR2 SVGIG (reference sequence). V was trimmed by 0 bases and J by 7 bases, leaving 6 bases between them. In DNA, the CDR3 is TGTGCCTGGAGTGTACTAAGTGAAGCTTTCTTT. It encodes CAWSVLSEAFF.

V gene TRBV2 combines with J gene TRBJ2-7; possibly TRBD1 for D (6 bases). The CDR3 length is 14 residues. Germline CDR1 and CDR2: SNHLY and FYNNEI. V gave up 8 bases and J gave up 0 bases, with 14 bases separating them. The CDR3 loop reads CASCQGPHSYEQYF. CDR3 bases: TGTGCCAGCTGTCAGGGGCCCCACTCCTACGAGCAGTACTTC.

CDR3 DNA sequence: TGTGCCAGCAGACTCGGACAGGGGTTGCATGAGCAGTTCTTC. Translated, it gives CASRLGQGLHEQFF. This chain uses TRBV27 with TRBJ2-1; 9 nucleotides agree with TRBD1. This CDR3 has 14 amino acids. The V segment lost 6 bases and the J segment 8 bases; nucleotides outside the gene matches: 8. The germline V gene has CDR1 MNHEY and CDR2 SMNVEV (reference sequence).

The chain couples TRBV18 to TRBJ2-1; D unresolved. Per the germline V gene, CDR1 is KGHSH and CDR2 is LQKENI. Trimming pared 0 bases from V and 10 bases from J, leaving 10 bases between. This CDR3 has 13 amino acids. The CDR3 DNA reads TGTGCCAGCTCACCACCGTTGGCGGAAGAGCAGTTCTTC. The encoded protein is CASSPPLAEEQFF.

This clone has just one count. The J gene is TRBJ2-3, the V gene TRBV13, with 8 bases lining up with TRBD1. Germline CDR1 PRHDT, CDR2 FYEKMQ (reference sequence). The V gene end was trimmed by 5 bases and the J gene end by 2 bases; junction bases not matched to a gene: 6. CDR3 size: 15 residues. The CDR3, as DNA: TGTGCCAGCAGCACCCGGACAGGGTCCACAGATACGCAGTATTTT. Translation gives CASSTRTGSTDTQYF.

The chain employs TRBV7-9 and TRBJ1-4; 8 bases map to TRBD1. The J segment lost 3 bases and the V segment lost 5 bases, leaving 8 bases of the junction unmatched. The CDR3 runs 16 residues. Germline V lookup: CDR1 SEHNR, CDR2 FQNEAQ (reference sequence). In DNA, the CDR3 is TGTGCCAGCAGCATTCGACAGGGGACGGCTAATGAAAAACTGTTTTTT. This codes for CASSIRQGTANEKLFF.

The gene calls are TRBV2 and TRBJ2-1, with 10 bases fitting TRBD2. Trimming at V came to 3 bases and at J to 0 bases, leaving 5 bases not matched to a gene. Germline V gives CDR1 SNHLY, CDR2 FYNNEI. CDR3 length: 17 residues. The CDR3 bases are TGTGCCAGCAGTGACCTAGCGGGAGATAGCTCCTACAATGAGCAGTTCTTC. As protein: CASSDLAGDSSYNEQFF.

The genes are TRBV28 and TRBJ2-1, with D perhaps matching TRBD1 (5 bases). CDR1 MDHEN and CDR2 SYDVKM come from the germline V gene. The V gene lost 3 bases and the J gene lost 10 bases, with 7 bases spanning the gap. CDR3 size: 11 residues. The CDR3 loop reads CASSFRTEQFF. The CDR3 region has the DNA TGTGCCAGCAGTTTCCGGACAGAGCAGTTCTTC.

The V and J genes are TRBV5-4 and TRBJ2-3; TRBD2 matches at 16 bases. The J segment lost 5 bases and the V segment lost 3 bases, leaving 6 bases of the junction unmatched. This CDR3 is 17 amino acids long. The V gene's germline CDR1 is SGHNT and CDR2 YYREEE (reference sequence). CDR3 in DNA: TGTGCCAGCAGCTGGGGGACTAGCGGGAGGGGTATAGATACGCAGTATTTT. It is translated as CASSWGTSGRGIDTQYF.

The genes are TRBV19 and TRBJ2-7; D ambiguous. CDR3 size: 13 residues. The germline V gene has CDR1 LNHDA and CDR2 SQIVND (reference sequence). V dropped 3 bases and J dropped 3 bases, with 9 bases sitting between them. The chain's CDR3 is CASSIRPDYEQYF. Written as DNA, the CDR3 is TGTGCCAGTAGTATCCGCCCAGACTACGAGCAGTACTTC.

This chain uses TRBV6-5 with TRBJ1-1; TRBD1 is a possible D gene (5 bases). V was cut by 4 bases and J by 5 bases, with 11 bases left in between. This CDR3 has 13 residues. CDR1 and CDR2 (germline): MNHEY, SVGAGI. The CDR3 reads CASSSLGGTEAFF. In DNA, the CDR3 is TGTGCCAGCAGTTCATTGGGGGGGACTGAAGCTTTCTTT.